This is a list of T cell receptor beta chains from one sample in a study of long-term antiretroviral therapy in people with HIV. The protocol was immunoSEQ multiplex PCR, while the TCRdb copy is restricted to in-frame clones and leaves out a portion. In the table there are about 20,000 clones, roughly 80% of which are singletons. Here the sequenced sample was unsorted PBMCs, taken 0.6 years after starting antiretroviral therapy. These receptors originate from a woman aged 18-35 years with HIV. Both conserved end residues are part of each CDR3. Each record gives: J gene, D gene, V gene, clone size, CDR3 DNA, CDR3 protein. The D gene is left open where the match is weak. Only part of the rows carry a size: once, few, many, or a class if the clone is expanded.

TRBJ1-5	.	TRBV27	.	TGTGCCAGCAGTTCTGTGAGTAGCAATCAGCCCCAGCATTTT	CASSSVSSNQPQHF
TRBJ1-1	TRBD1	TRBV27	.	TGTGCCAGCAGTTTAAGACAGGGGAAAACTGAAGCTTTCTTT	CASSLRQGKTEAFF
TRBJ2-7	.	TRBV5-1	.	TGCGCCAGCAGCTTGGTCCCAGGGAACGAGCAGTACTTC	CASSLVPGNEQYF
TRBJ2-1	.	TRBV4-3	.	TGCGCCAGCAGCCCGGGTGGGCTGAGGGATGAGCAGTTCTTC	CASSPGGLRDEQFF
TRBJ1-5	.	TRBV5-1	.	TGCGCCAGCAGCGTGACACCGGAGTCCAATCAGCCCCAGCATTTT	CASSVTPESNQPQHF
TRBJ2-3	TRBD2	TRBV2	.	TGTGCCAGCAGTGTCACACCACTAGCGGGAAGTACAGATACGCAGTATTTT	CASSVTPLAGSTDTQYF
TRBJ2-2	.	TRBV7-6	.	TGTGCCAGCAGCTCGCGGGACAGCAACACCGGGGAGCTGTTTTTT	CASSSRDSNTGELFF
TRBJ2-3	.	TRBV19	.	TGTGCCAGTAAGTGGGCTAGCACAGATACGCAGTATTTT	CASKWASTDTQYF
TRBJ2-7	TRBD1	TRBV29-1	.	TGCAGCGCCCAATCTACCGGGACAGGGCTCGAGCAGTACTTC	CSAQSTGTGLEQYF
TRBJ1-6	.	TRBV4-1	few	TGCGCCAGCAGCCTCGACTGGGAGTATAATTCACCCCTCCACTTT	CASSLDWEYNSPLHF
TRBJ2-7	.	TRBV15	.	TGTGCCACCAGCAGAGGTCCACGCGGCGGTTATTACGAGCAGTACTTC	CATSRGPRGGYYEQYF
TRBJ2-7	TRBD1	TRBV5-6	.	TGTGCCAGCAGCTCCCTCGGACAGGCCTACGAGCAGTACTTC	CASSSLGQAYEQYF
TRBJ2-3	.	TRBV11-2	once	TGTGCCAGCAGCTTAGACGGAACAGGCCTAAGCACAGATACGCAGTATTTT	CASSLDGTGLSTDTQYF
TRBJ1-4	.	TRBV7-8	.	TGTGCCAGCGGTCAGGGGTGGGAGGCTAATGAAAAACTGTTTTTT	CASGQGWEANEKLFF
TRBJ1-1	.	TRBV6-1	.	TGTGCCAGCAGTGAAGTGCCTCCTGGGGGTTTCTTT	CASSEVPPGGFF
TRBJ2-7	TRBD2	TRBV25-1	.	TGTGCCAGCAGTGCCTTAGGACTAGCGGGAACCTACGAGCAGTACTTC	CASSALGLAGTYEQYF
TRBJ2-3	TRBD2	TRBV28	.	TGTGCCAGCAGTTTATCGCCGGGACTAGCGGGAGCGAGCACAGATACGCAGTATTTT	CASSLSPGLAGASTDTQYF
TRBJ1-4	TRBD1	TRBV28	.	TGTGCCAGCAGTTTACCCGGGACAGGGGGCATCGCGTTGAATGAAAAACTGTTTTTT	CASSLPGTGGIALNEKLFF
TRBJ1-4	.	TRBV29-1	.	TGCAGCGTTGGTGAGAGACTTAATGAAAAACTGTTTTTT	CSVGERLNEKLFF
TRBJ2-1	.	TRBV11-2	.	TGTGCCAGCAGCCTGAGCGGAAATCGGAATGAGCAGTTCTTC	CASSLSGNRNEQFF
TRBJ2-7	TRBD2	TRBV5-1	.	TGCGCCAGCAGACAGACTAGCGGGAGAGGGTACGAGCAGTACTTC	CASRQTSGRGYEQYF
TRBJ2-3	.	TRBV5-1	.	TGCGCCAGCAGCTTGGGGCAGGGGTCGGCAGATACGCAGTATTTT	CASSLGQGSADTQYF
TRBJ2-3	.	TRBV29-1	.	TGCAGCGTTTCGTGGGGGGGCACAGATACGCAGTATTTT	CSVSWGGTDTQYF
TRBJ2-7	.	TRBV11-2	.	TGTGCCAGCAGCCCTGGCCAGGGGCTGGCCTACGAGCAGTACTTC	CASSPGQGLAYEQYF
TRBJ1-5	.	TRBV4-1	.	TGCGCCAGCAGCCAATCTCTGGCTGTCGGAAATCAGCCCCAGCATTTT	CASSQSLAVGNQPQHF
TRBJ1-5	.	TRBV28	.	TGTGCCAGCAGTTACCTCCAGACAGGAGTCCAGCCCCAGCATTTT	CASSYLQTGVQPQHF
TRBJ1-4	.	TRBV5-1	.	TGCGCCAGCAGCACGCGGGACGGATTAAATGAAAAACTGTTTTTT	CASSTRDGLNEKLFF
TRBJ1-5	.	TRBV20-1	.	TGCAGTGCTAGACAGGGTCAGCCCCAGCATTTT	CSARQGQPQHF
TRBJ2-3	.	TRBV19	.	TGTGCCACTACAATCCGGGGGGCCCTCACAGATACGCAGTATTTT	CATTIRGALTDTQYF
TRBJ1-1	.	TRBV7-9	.	TGTGCCAGCAGCTTAGTTCAGAGCAACACTGAAGCTTTCTTT	CASSLVQSNTEAFF
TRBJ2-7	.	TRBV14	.	TGTGCCAGCAGCCAATTCCTTTACGAGCAGTACTTC	CASSQFLYEQYF
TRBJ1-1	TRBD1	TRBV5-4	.	TGTGCCAGCAGTCCCTCAGGGGGAACTGAAGCTTTCTTT	CASSPSGGTEAFF
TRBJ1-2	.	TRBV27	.	TGTGCCAGCAGTTTGAGGCAGGGGATTATCTATGGCTACACCTTC	CASSLRQGIIYGYTF
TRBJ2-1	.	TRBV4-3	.	TGCGCCAGCAGCCAAGTGGGTACCTACAATGAGCAGTTCTTC	CASSQVGTYNEQFF
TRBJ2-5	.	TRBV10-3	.	TGTGCCATCAGTGGGCCGGGCGAGACCCAGTACTTC	CAISGPGETQYF
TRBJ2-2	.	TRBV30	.	TGTGCCTGGGTAACACCAGACAGTTACACCGGGGAGCTGTTTTTT	CAWVTPDSYTGELFF
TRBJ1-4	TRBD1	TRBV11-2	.	TGTGCCAGCAGCTTAGACAGAGGGGGCGTATGGACTAATGAAAAACTGTTTTTT	CASSLDRGGVWTNEKLFF
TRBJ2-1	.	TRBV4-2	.	TGTGCCAGCAGCCAAGAAGACGGGACCTCCTACAATGAGCAGTTCTTC	CASSQEDGTSYNEQFF
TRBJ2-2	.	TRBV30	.	TGTGCCTGGAGTTTATCCGGTGCTGGCGGGGGGGAGCTGTTTTTT	CAWSLSGAGGGELFF
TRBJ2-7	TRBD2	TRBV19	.	TGTGCCAGTAGTAGACTAGCGGGGGACGAGCAGTACTTC	CASSRLAGDEQYF
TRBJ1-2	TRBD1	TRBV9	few	TGTGCCAGCACCCGACAGGGCAACTATGGCTACACCTTC	CASTRQGNYGYTF
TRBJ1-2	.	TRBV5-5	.	TGTGCCAGCAGCTTGGGAGGGGGAAGTGGCTACACCTTC	CASSLGGGSGYTF
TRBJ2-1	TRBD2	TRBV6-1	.	TGTGCCAGCAGTGAAATAGAGACTAGCGGGAACCATGAGCAGTTCTTC	CASSEIETSGNHEQFF
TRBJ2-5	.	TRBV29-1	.	TGCAGCGCTGCGGACAGACAAGAGACCCAGTACTTC	CSAADRQETQYF
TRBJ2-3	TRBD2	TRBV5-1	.	TGCGCCAGCAGCCCCGTGACTAGCGACACAGATACGCAGTATTTT	CASSPVTSDTDTQYF
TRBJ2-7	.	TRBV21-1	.	TGTGCCAGCAGCAGACCCGGGACCTCCGGGGGCTACGAGCAGTACTTC	CASSRPGTSGGYEQYF
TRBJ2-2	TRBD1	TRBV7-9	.	TGTGCCAGCAGCCAGCAAGCCGGGACAGGGCACGGGGAGCTGTTTTTT	CASSQQAGTGHGELFF
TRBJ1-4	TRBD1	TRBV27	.	TGTGCCAGCAGCGCTAACAGGGGTGAAAAACTGTTTTTT	CASSANRGEKLFF